Shown below are 5 T cell receptor beta chains from a single sample sequenced in a study of shared clonotypes between healthy human individuals. Only in-frame clones appear in the TCRdb table, and some are missing; sequencing was by immunoSEQ multiplex PCR. The data show some 2.4 million clones, 90% to 95% seen once. Sequences were obtained from naive CD4+ T cells from PBMCs. This sample's subset: CD45RA+ positively selected. The receptors originated from a man between 18 and 29 years old in good health. Some clones in this sample may be carry-over from other donors' samples.

The chain employs TRBV19 and TRBJ1-1; D not certain. Per germline, CDR1 LNHDA and CDR2 SQIVND (reference sequence). CDR3 length: 13 amino acids. V was pared by 2 bases and J by 7 bases, with 11 bases between. CDR3 bases: TGTGCCAGTAGTATATGGAGTAACGGTGAAGCTTTCTTT. This translates into CASSIWSNGEAFF.

This chain connects TRBV28 to TRBJ2-3; perhaps TRBD2 as D (6 bases). Deletions cut 7 bases from V and 3 bases from J, with 17 bases between. CDR1 MDHEN and CDR2 SYDVKM come from the germline V gene. The CDR3 loop spans 15 amino acids. The CDR3 coding sequence is TGTGCCAGCACCCCCGAAGGGCTAGCGACAGATACGCAGTATTTT. It codes for CASTPEGLATDTQYF.

The CDR3 protein is CALPTEEQHGSPLHF. Here the CDR3 DNA reads TGTGCCTTACCCACCGAGGAACAGCACGGCTCACCCCTCCACTTT. The gene calls are TRBV2 and TRBJ1-6; D is ambiguous. V lost 11 bases and J 10 bases, leaving 24 bases between the germline ends. Germline CDR1 reads SNHLY; CDR2 reads FYNNEI. The CDR3 has 15 residues.

The genes are TRBV6-5 and TRBJ2-1; D is possibly TRBD2 (6 bases). The CDR3 extends over 12 amino acids. V was clipped by 6 bases and J by 10 bases, with 13 bases between them. Germline V lookup: CDR1 MNHEY, CDR2 SVGAGI. CDR3 sequence: CASRTREMEQFF. The CDR3 DNA reads TGTGCCAGCAGGACTCGGGAGATGGAGCAGTTCTTC.

The V call is TRBV7-2, the J call TRBJ1-2, with D unresolved. Looked up from germline, CDR1 is SGHTA and CDR2 is FQGNSA. Trimming took 3 bases from V and 8 from J, leaving 16 bases between them. CDR3 length: 14 residues. Here the CDR3 reads CASSLSGLSRGYTF. The CDR3 DNA reads as TGTGCCAGCAGCTTGTCGGGTCTTTCTCGGGGCTACACCTTC.